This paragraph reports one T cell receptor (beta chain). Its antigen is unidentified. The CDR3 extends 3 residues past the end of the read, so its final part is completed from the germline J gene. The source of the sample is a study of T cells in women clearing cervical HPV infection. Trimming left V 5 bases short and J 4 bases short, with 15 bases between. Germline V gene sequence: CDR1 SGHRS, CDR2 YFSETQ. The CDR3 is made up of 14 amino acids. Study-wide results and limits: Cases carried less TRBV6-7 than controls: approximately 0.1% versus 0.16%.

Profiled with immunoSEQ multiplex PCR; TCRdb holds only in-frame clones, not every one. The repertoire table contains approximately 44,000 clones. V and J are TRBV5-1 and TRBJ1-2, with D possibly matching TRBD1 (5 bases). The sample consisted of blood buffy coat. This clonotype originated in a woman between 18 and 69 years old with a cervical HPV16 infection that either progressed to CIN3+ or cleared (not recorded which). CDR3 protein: CASRSGTSGYGYTF. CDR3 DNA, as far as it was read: TGCGCCAGCAGATCCGGGACTTCAGGCTATGGC.